This T cell receptor beta chain was retrieved from a study of early T cells in non-severe SARS-CoV-2 infection. Trimming took 6 bases from V and 0 from J, leaving 17 bases between them. Germline V gene sequence: CDR1 DFQATT, CDR2 SNEGSKA (reference sequence). This CDR3 spans 15 amino acids. TCRdb re-called the 5' RACE reads through MiXCR, storing one row per CDR3 protein. The table lists 30,000 to 40,000 distinct CDR3 sequences, roughly 8% of them singletons. There are many counts of this clonotype. The genes are TRBV20-1 and TRBJ1-1; tentatively, D is TRBD1 (5 bases). This sequence was found in an adult who was a healthcare worker with PCR-confirmed SARS-CoV-2 infection or an uninfected control (not recorded which). This specimen consisted of whole blood, obtained at baseline. The CDR3 sequence: CSATGRGVMNTEAFF. CDR3 DNA: TGCAGTGCAACGGGACGGGGGGTGATGAACACTGAAGCTTTCTTT.